The 30 T cell receptor beta chains below were found in one sample sequenced in a study of T-cell reconstitution after alpha-beta-depleted transplantation in children. The TCRbeta library incorporated unique molecular identifiers. TCRdb fed the PCR reads into MiXCR, producing one record per CDR3 protein. The table includes 610,000 or so distinct CDR3 sequences, roughly a quarter detected once. The material sequenced was PBMCs, taken before TCRalphabeta/CD19-depleted stem cell transplant. Receptors were obtained from a boy under two years old with Wiskott-Aldrich syndrome, due to receive a stem cell transplant.

The rearrangement joins TRBV5-5 to TRBJ1-1; no definite D call. The CDR3 is made up of 15 amino acids. The V end lost 1 base, the J end lost 1 base, and 11 bases lay between the germline ends. Looked up from germline, CDR1 is SGHKS and CDR2 is YYEKEE (reference sequence). The CDR3 bases are TGTGCCAGCAGCTTGTTAATCAGGTCGAACACTGAAGCTTTCTTT. This encodes CASSLLIRSNTEAFF.

Only a few counts were recorded for this clonotype. The genes are TRBV5-1 and TRBJ2-1; 12 bases fit TRBD1. This CDR3 spans 14 amino acids. CDR1 is SGHRS, CDR2 YFSETQ, per germline. J gave up 12 bases and V 4 bases, and 8 bases lay outside the gene matches. The CDR3 loop reads CASSAAGTGGLQFF. The CDR3 DNA sequence: TGCGCCAGCAGCGCGGCCGGGACAGGGGGCCTGCAGTTCTTC.

This clonotype has a handful of counts. The V call is TRBV7-9, the J call TRBJ1-2; a possible D gene is TRBD1 (6 bases). The CDR3 contains 15 residues. CDR1 and CDR2 (germline): SEHNR, FQNEAQ (reference sequence). V lost 1 base to trimming and J lost 4 bases, with 13 bases between them. This CDR3 reads CASSLEGGHGYGYTF. The CDR3 DNA reads as TGTGCCAGCAGCTTAGAAGGGGGGCACGGCTATGGCTACACCTTC.

The gene calls are TRBV5-1 and TRBJ2-7, with 7 bases aligning to TRBD2. This CDR3 has 16 amino acids. The germline CDR1 and CDR2 sequences are SGHRS and YFSETQ. J lost 2 bases, V lost 4 bases, and 12 bases had no gene match. The CDR3 coding sequence is TGCGCCAGCAGCCGGACGTTTAGCGGGTCGACCTACGAGCAGTACTTC. This sequence encodes CASSRTFSGSTYEQYF.

The rearrangement uses TRBV20-1 and TRBJ2-6; D not certain. V was trimmed by 5 bases and J by 0 bases, leaving 14 bases between them. This CDR3 has 16 amino acids. Germline CDR1 reads DFQATT; CDR2 reads SNEGSKA (reference sequence). CDR3 nucleotide sequence: TGCAGTGCTCCAGTCGACACGATCTCTGGGGCCAACGTCCTGACTTTC. Its protein is CSAPVDTISGANVLTF.

The chain links TRBV5-1 to TRBJ2-1; maybe TRBD2 (7 bases). The CDR3 sequence is 15 residues long. Germline assignment: CDR1 SGHRS and CDR2 YFSETQ. The ends were cut back, 0 bases at V and 4 bases at J, with 11 bases in the middle. DNA for the CDR3: TGCGCCAGCAGCTTGGCCAGGGGACTATACAATGAGCAGTTCTTC. Amino acids: CASSLARGLYNEQFF.

On this clonotype itself: One end of the junction fails to match germline, which may point to a read error. This chain uses TRBV5-1 with TRBJ1-2; 9 bases match TRBD1. CDR1 and CDR2 (germline): SGHRS, YFSETQ. CDR3 length equals 15 residues. CDR3 sequence (DNA): TGCGGCAGCAGCCGCATGACAGGGGGAGACTATGGCTACACCTTC. It codes for CGSSRMTGGDYGYTF.

The V gene is TRBV5-1, the J gene TRBJ1-2, with 11 bases that match TRBD1. V gave up 3 bases and J gave up 8 bases; unmatched junction bases: 0. The germline V gene encodes CDR1 SGHRS and CDR2 YFSETQ. The CDR3 covers 12 residues. The CDR3 region is CASSWTGGGYTF. DNA for the CDR3: TGCGCCAGCAGCTGGACAGGGGGCGGCTACACCTTC. The full variable domain, completed using reference TRBV5-1 and TRBJ1-2, is KAGVTQTPRYLIKTRGQQVTLSCSPISGHRSVSWYQQTPGQGLQFLFEYFSETQRNKGNFPGRFSGRQFSNSRSEMNVSTLELGDSALYLCASSWTGGGYTFGSGTRLTVV.

This clonotype was found a few times. The chain links TRBV10-2 to TRBJ2-7; TRBD2 aligns across 11 bases. The V and J ends lost 2 bases and 6 bases, in that order; junction bases with no gene match: 9. CDR1 and CDR2 (germline): WSHSY, SAAADI. The CDR3 is 16 amino acids. The DNA for the CDR3 is TGCGCCAGCAGTGAGAAAGGGCAACTAGCGGGAGTCGAGCAGTACTTC. Translation gives CASSEKGQLAGVEQYF.

CDR3 loop: CASKGRGEQFF. For the CDR3, the DNA is TGTGCCAGCAAGGGCCGTGGGGAGCAGTTCTTC. J is TRBJ2-1 and V is TRBV6-6; D not resolved. V lost 7 bases and J lost 10, with 11 bases in between. Germline V gene lookup returns CDR1 MNHNY and CDR2 SVGAGI (reference sequence). CDR3 length: 11 residues.

This clonotype was recorded a few times. The rearrangement links TRBV12-3 or TRBV12-4 to TRBJ2-2; D call uncertain. This CDR3 spans 15 amino acids. Trimming cost V 5 bases and J 2 bases, with 12 bases left between them. The CDR3 is CASSHRAFNTGELFF. The CDR3 region has the DNA TGTGCCAGCAGTCACCGGGCCTTTAACACCGGGGAGCTGTTTTTT.

The chain recombines TRBV5-1 with TRBJ2-1; perhaps TRBD2 as D (6 bases). The CDR3 is 17 amino acids. Per germline, CDR1 SGHRS and CDR2 YFSETQ. V dropped 2 bases and J dropped 8 bases, with 23 bases sitting between them. The CDR3 here is CASSLGLPGDLGDEQFF. The CDR3, as DNA: TGCGCCAGCAGCTTAGGGCTACCGGGAGATCTGGGCGATGAGCAGTTCTTC.

The chain combines TRBV5-1 with TRBJ2-2; either TRBD1 or TRBD2 may supply D (5 bases each). Trimming stripped 4 bases from V and 4 bases from J, with 14 bases between. The CDR3 runs to 15 residues. Per germline, CDR1 SGHRS and CDR2 YFSETQ. The CDR3 sequence: CASSPTRQGTGELFF. The CDR3 region has the DNA TGCGCCAGCAGCCCTACTAGGCAGGGCACCGGGGAGCTGTTTTTT.

This clonotype has more than one count but fewer than ten. The chain recombines TRBV6-1 with TRBJ2-1; tentative D call: TRBD2 (6 bases). CDR1 and CDR2 from the germline V gene are MNHNS and SASEGT. The germline V and J ends were trimmed by 6 bases and 2 bases, with 20 bases remaining between them. The CDR3 length is 17 residues. The CDR3 DNA reads TGTGCCAGCAGCGACGCCCGCGGGATACTAACCTACAATGAGCAGTTCTTC. Its protein is CASSDARGILTYNEQFF.

This rearrangement joins TRBV27 to TRBJ1-3; unclear D gene. V lost 8 bases to trimming and J lost 8 bases, with 16 bases between them. The CDR3 spans 13 residues. The germline V gene encodes CDR1 MNHEY and CDR2 SMNVEV (reference sequence). The CDR3 DNA reads TGTGCCAGCTCCCGGGCGACGTGGGACACCATATATTTT. This translates into CASSRATWDTIYF.

The chain uses TRBV6-6 and TRBJ1-1; D is undetermined. This CDR3 has 13 amino acids. Germline lookup yields CDR1 MNHNY and CDR2 SVGAGI (reference sequence). Between the trimmed V and J ends, which lost 2 bases and 10 bases, there was a span of 14 bases. The DNA for the CDR3 is TGTGCCAGCAGTTACCGCCCGGTTGGCGGAGCTTTCTTT. Translated, it gives CASSYRPVGGAFF.

CDR3 sequence: CASSYTRTGGINEQFF. The CDR3 DNA reads TGCGCCAGCAGCTATACTCGGACAGGGGGCATCAATGAGCAGTTCTTC. The gene calls are TRBV5-1 and TRBJ2-1, with 11 bases lining up with TRBD1. V was pared by 3 bases and J by 6 bases, with 8 bases of the junction left unmatched. The CDR3 runs to 16 residues. Germline loops: CDR1 SGHRS, CDR2 YFSETQ.

The rearrangement links TRBV11-1 to TRBJ2-5; possibly TRBD2 for D (5 bases). V was clipped by 0 bases and J by 0 bases, with 14 bases between them. CDR3 length: 17 residues. Germline-derived CDR1 and CDR2 are SGHAT and FQDESV (reference sequence). The CDR3 protein is CASSLAPLASNQETQYF. CDR3 DNA: TGTGCCAGCAGCTTAGCTCCCCTGGCTAGCAACCAAGAGACCCAGTACTTC.

This clonotype has only a few counts. The CDR3 here is CATSESGLAGKETQYF. Written as DNA, the CDR3 is TGTGCCACCAGTGAATCGGGACTAGCGGGAAAAGAGACCCAGTACTTC. The J gene is TRBJ2-5, the V gene TRBV24-1; 13 positions match TRBD2. This CDR3 spans 16 amino acids. Germline V gives CDR1 KGHDR, CDR2 SFDVKD. The V and J ends lost 4 bases and 3 bases, in that order; junction bases with no gene match: 4.

The V gene is TRBV10-3, the J gene TRBJ1-3; a weak D match, TRBD1 (5 bases). Germline CDR1 reads ENHRY; CDR2 reads SYGVKD. The CDR3 spans 15 residues. V lost 3 bases and J 0 bases, leaving 9 bases between the germline ends. The CDR3 sequence is CAISDQGYSGNTIYF. The CDR3 DNA is TGTGCCATCAGTGATCAGGGCTACTCTGGAAACACCATATATTTT.

The table lists this clonotype with a count of one. This chain connects TRBV18 to TRBJ2-1, with a weak D call TRBD2 (5 bases). Trimming pared 3 bases from V and 2 bases from J, leaving 11 bases between. Looked up from germline, CDR1 is KGHSH and CDR2 is LQKENI. The CDR3 runs to 15 residues. The CDR3 DNA reads TGTGCCAGCTCACCGACGGGAATGACCTACAATGAGCAGTTCTTC. Protein: CASSPTGMTYNEQFF.

The chain links TRBV10-3 to TRBJ1-5, with 11 bases matching TRBD1. Trimming removed 6 bases from V and 7 bases from J; junction bases left unmatched: 2. The CDR3 totals 13 residues. Germline V gene sequence: CDR1 ENHRY, CDR2 SYGVKD. CDR3 protein: CAIRGQGDQPQHF. In nucleotides, the CDR3 is TGTGCCATCAGGGGACAGGGGGACCAGCCCCAGCATTTT.

The rearrangement joins TRBV7-2 to TRBJ1-3; D unclear. This CDR3 region has 15 residues. Trimming took 2 bases from V and 0 from J, leaving 8 bases between them. Germline CDR1 and CDR2: SGHTA and FQGNSA. CDR3 sequence: CASSLRPSSGNTIYF. CDR3 coding DNA: TGTGCCAGCAGCTTAAGACCAAGCTCTGGAAACACCATATATTTT.

This clonotype was recorded a few times. The CDR3 sequence is CASSDPSGGSPDTQYF. CDR3 nucleotides: TGTGCCAGCAGTGACCCCTCTGGCGGGAGCCCAGATACGCAGTATTTT. This sequence joins TRBV6-2 or TRBV6-3 and TRBJ2-3; TRBD2 agrees at 7 bases. After removal of 5 bases from V and 4 bases from J, the junction contained 12 bases not matched to a gene. Germline V CDR1 and CDR2: MNHEY, SVGEGT. CDR3 length: 16 residues.

The chain is built from TRBV27 and TRBJ2-1, with 7 bases that match TRBD2. V dropped 4 bases and J dropped 5; count of bases not matched to a gene: 5. CDR1 is MNHEY, CDR2 SMNVEV, per germline (reference sequence). The CDR3 spans 14 residues. The CDR3 nucleotides read TGTGCCAGCAGTTGGCGGGAGATTAACAATGAGCAGTTCTTC. Residues: CASSWREINNEQFF.

The table lists this clonotype with a few counts. One junction end disagrees with the germline gene, perhaps due to a read error. V is TRBV20-1 and J is TRBJ2-4, with 7 positions matching TRBD1. Germline CDR1 and CDR2: DFQATT and SNEGSKA (reference sequence). This CDR3 is 15 amino acids long. This chain's CDR3 is CSAETGSQIKNFQYF. CDR3 coding DNA: TGCAGTGCCGAGACAGGGAGTCAGATCAAAAACTTTCAGTACTTC.

The chain uses TRBV15 and TRBJ1-3; D uncertain. Germline CDR1 reads LNHNV; CDR2 reads YYDKDF (reference sequence). V was shortened by 1 base and J by 0 bases, with 4 bases between the two germline ends. This CDR3 contains 14 residues. CDR3 loop: CATSRGSSGNTIYF. CDR3 in DNA: TGTGCCACCAGCAGAGGAAGCTCTGGAAACACCATATATTTT.

V and J are TRBV3-1 and TRBJ2-3; 12 positions match TRBD2. The germline gives CDR1 LGHDT, CDR2 YNNKEL (reference sequence). The J segment lost 2 bases and the V segment lost 2 bases, leaving 8 bases of the junction unmatched. The CDR3 runs 18 residues. CDR3 in DNA: TGTGCCAGCAGCCAACGGACTAGCGGGGCTCTCCTCACAGATACGCAGTATTTT. This encodes CASSQRTSGALLTDTQYF.

The V gene is TRBV7-2, the J gene TRBJ1-2, with TRBD1 identical over 7 bases. V lost 5 bases to trimming and J lost 4 bases; unmatched junction nucleotides: 10. This CDR3 region has 15 residues. The germline CDR1 and CDR2 sequences are SGHTA and FQGNSA. The CDR3 sequence: CASSPQAGQPYGYTF. CDR3 in DNA: TGTGCCAGCAGCCCCCAGGCGGGACAGCCCTATGGCTACACCTTC.

This clonotype was recorded at least ten times. This chain uses TRBV4-2 with TRBJ2-7; 8 positions agree with TRBD2. Per germline, CDR1 LGHNA and CDR2 YNFKEQ. The CDR3 contains 18 residues. V was pared by 0 bases and J by 3 bases, with 13 bases of the junction left unmatched. The CDR3 region is CASSQDRQREFFHYEQYF. CDR3 in DNA: TGTGCCAGCAGCCAAGATCGACAGCGGGAGTTTTTCCACTACGAGCAGTACTTC.